This T cell receptor (beta chain) was sequenced in a study of PD-1 blockade in mismatch repair-deficient tumors. General study findings and limits: Tumor-resident clones, often absent from pretreatment blood, expanded after pembrolizumab and then contracted.

Data came from immunoSEQ multiplex PCR; TCRdb stores just in-frame clones and leaves some out. The sample carries around 40,000 clones, 75% to 85% recorded once. Mismatch repair deficiency was confirmed in all patients, by PCR or immunohistochemistry. Concerning this clone itself: Its antigen remains unidentified.

The ends lost 2 bases at V and 2 bases at J; junction bases unmatched: 4. Germline V gene sequence: CDR1 SGHRS, CDR2 YFSETQ. This CDR3 has 15 amino acids. The chain combines TRBV5-1 with TRBJ2-1; 7 nucleotides match TRBD2. This receptor was taken from an adult with mismatch repair-deficient cancer. This specimen consisted of peripheral blood, obtained 4 weeks after starting pembrolizumab. CDR3: CASSFTSEAYNEQFF. CDR3 DNA sequence: TGCGCCAGCAGCTTCACTAGCGAAGCCTACAATGAGCAGTTCTTC. Looking up the rest from reference TRBV5-1 and TRBJ2-1 gives the full variable domain: KAGVTQTPRYLIKTRGQQVTLSCSPISGHRSVSWYQQTPGQGLQFLFEYFSETQRNKGNFPGRFSGRQFSNSRSEMNVSTLELGDSALYLCASSFTSEAYNEQFFGPGTRLTVL.